The clone carrying this TCR beta chain was picked up one time. Antigen specificity is unknown. This sample stems from a study of T cell responses to AZD1222 COVID-19 vaccine. Study findings and constraints: Receipt of two AZD1222 doses was followed by a rise in Spike-specific TCR breadth and depth. Spike-spanning, vaccine-associated CD4 TCRs were dominant at 160-218 and 743-854.

V was cut by 4 bases and J by 0 bases, with 0 bases left in between. The CDR3 is made up of 12 amino acids. Germline-derived CDR1 and CDR2 are LGHDT and YNNKEL (reference sequence). The table came from immunoSEQ multiplex PCR; TCRdb's copy has only in-frame clones and leaves some out. The top ten clones hold 1% to 1.5% of a sample with 95,000 to 150,000 clones, 87% of them seen once. The sequence was obtained from an adult in good health. This sequence joins TRBV3-1 (or the pseudogene TRBV3-2) and TRBJ2-2; no clear D. The sample was peripheral blood, taken on day 0 of AZD1222 vaccination. The CDR3 sequence: CASSPNTGELFF. The CDR3 nucleotides read TGTGCCAGCAGCCCGAACACCGGGGAGCTGTTTTTT.